Reported below is one TCR beta chain. J was trimmed by 3 bases and V by 4 bases; bases with no gene match: 4. The CDR3 covers 14 residues. The V gene's germline CDR1 is SGHDT and CDR2 YYEEEE. TCRdb keeps only in-frame clones here, not all; method: immunoSEQ multiplex PCR. The sample includes about 93,000 clones, about nine tenths of them seen just once. This entry comes from a study of blood T cell repertoires in COVID-19. Study details: Italy, Spain and the United States were the sources of the convalescent and acute COVID-19 samples.

The TCR comes from a man in his sixties with COVID-19, enrolled during active disease. The sequenced sample was peripheral blood. This sequence joins TRBV5-6 and TRBJ2-7; TRBD1 agrees at 10 bases. Here the CDR3 reads CASSRQGAGYEQYF. The DNA of the CDR3 is TGTGCCAGCAGCCGACAGGGGGCCGGCTACGAGCAGTACTTC.